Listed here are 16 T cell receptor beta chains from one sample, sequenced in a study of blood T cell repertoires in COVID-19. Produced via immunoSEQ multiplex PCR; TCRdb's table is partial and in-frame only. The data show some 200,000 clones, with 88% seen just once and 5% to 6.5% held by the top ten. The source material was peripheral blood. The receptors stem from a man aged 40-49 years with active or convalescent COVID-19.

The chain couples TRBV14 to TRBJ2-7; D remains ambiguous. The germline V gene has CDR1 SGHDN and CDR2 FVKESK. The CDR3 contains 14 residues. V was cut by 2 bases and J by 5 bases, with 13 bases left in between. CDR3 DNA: TGTGCCAGCAGCCAAAACACTATGCTACACGAGCAGTACTTC. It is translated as CASSQNTMLHEQYF.

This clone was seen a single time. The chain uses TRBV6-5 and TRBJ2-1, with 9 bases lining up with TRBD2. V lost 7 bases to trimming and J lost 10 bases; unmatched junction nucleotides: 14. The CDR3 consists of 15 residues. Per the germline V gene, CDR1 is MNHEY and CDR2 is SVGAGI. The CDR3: CASMFGGTSTEEQFF. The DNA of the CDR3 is TGTGCCAGCATGTTCGGCGGGACTAGCACGGAGGAGCAGTTCTTC.

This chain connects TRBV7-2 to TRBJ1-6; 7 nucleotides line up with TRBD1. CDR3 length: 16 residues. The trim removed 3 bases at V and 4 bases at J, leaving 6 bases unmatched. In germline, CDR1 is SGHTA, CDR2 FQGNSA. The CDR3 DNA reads TGTGCCAGCAGCTTCCGGGACAGAATTTATAATTCACCCCTCCACTTT. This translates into CASSFRDRIYNSPLHF. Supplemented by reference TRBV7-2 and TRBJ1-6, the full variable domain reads GAGVSQSPSNKVTEKGKDVELRCDPISGHTALYWYRQSLGQGLEFLIYFQGNSAPDKSGLPSDRFSAERTGGSVSTLTIQRTQQEDSAVYLCASSFRDRIYNSPLHFGNGTRLTVT.

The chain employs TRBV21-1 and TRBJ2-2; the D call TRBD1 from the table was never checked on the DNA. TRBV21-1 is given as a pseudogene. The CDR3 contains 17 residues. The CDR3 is CASSLQREYRGPGELFF. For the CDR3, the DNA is TGTGCCAGCAGCTTACAAAGGGAGTACAGGGGGCCCGGGGAGCTGTTTTTT.

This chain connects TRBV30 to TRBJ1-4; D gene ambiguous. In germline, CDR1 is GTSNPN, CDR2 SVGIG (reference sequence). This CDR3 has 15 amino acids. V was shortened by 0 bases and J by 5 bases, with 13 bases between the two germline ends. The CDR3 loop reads CAWSVGKRKNEKLFF. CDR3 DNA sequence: TGTGCCTGGAGTGTCGGGAAAAGGAAAAATGAAAAACTGTTTTTT.

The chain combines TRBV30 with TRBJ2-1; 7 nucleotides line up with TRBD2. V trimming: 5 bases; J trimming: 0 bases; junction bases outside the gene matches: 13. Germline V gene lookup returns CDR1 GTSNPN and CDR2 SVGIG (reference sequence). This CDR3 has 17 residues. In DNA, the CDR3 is TGTGCCTGGGTCGGGGGGAGCTACCTTAGCTCCTACAATGAGCAGTTCTTC. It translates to CAWVGGSYLSSYNEQFF.

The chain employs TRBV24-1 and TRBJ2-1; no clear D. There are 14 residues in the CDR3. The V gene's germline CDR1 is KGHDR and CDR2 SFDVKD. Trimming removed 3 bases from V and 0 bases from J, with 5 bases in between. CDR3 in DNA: TGTGCCACCAGTGATGCCAGCTCCTACAATGAGCAGTTCTTC. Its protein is CATSDASSYNEQFF.

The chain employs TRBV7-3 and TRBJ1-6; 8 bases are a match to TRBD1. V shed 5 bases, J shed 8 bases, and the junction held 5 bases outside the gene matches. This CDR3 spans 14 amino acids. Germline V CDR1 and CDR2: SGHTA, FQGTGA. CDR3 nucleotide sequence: TGTGCCAGCAGCCGACAGGGGTTAGATTCACCCCTCCACTTT. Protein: CASSRQGLDSPLHF.

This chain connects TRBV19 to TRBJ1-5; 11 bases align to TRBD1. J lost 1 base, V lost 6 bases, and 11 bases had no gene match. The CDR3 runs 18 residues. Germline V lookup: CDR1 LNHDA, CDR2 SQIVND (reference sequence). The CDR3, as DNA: TGTGCCAGTAGAATTTGGGACAGGGGGATTAGCAGCAATCAGCCCCAGCATTTT. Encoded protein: CASRIWDRGISSNQPQHF.

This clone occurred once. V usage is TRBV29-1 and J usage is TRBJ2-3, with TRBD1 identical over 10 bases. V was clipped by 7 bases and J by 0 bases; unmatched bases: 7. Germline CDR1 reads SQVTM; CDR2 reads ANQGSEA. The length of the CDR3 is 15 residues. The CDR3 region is CSAPDRGPSTDTQYF. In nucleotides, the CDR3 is TGCAGCGCTCCCGACAGGGGGCCTAGCACAGATACGCAGTATTTT.

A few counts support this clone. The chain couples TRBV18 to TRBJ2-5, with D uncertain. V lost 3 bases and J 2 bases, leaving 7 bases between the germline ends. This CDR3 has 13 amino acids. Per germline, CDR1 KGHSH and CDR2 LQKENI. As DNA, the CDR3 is TGTGCCAGCTCACCGCTTACTCAAGAGACCCAGTACTTC. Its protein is CASSPLTQETQYF.

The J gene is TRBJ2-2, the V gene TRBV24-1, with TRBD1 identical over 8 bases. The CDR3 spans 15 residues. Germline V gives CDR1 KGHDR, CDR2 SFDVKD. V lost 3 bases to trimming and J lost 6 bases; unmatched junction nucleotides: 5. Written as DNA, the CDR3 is TGTGCCACCAGTGATCGAGACAGGGGCGCCGGGGAGCTGTTTTTT. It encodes CATSDRDRGAGELFF.

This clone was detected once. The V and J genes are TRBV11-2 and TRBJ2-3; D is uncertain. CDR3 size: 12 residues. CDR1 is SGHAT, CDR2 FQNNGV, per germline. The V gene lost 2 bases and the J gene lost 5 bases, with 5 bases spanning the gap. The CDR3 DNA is TGTGCCAGCAGCTTATACGGAGATACGCAGTATTTT. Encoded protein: CASSLYGDTQYF.

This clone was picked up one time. The CDR3 nucleotides are TGTGCCAGTAGTTACCCGACAGGGGGCGCAACTGAAGCTTTCTTT. Translated: CASSYPTGGATEAFF. The J gene is TRBJ1-1, the V gene TRBV19, with 10 positions matching TRBD1. The CDR3 spans 15 residues. The germline V gene encodes CDR1 LNHDA and CDR2 SQIVND (reference sequence). With 5 bases clipped from V and 5 bases from J, the junction kept 8 bases outside the gene matches.

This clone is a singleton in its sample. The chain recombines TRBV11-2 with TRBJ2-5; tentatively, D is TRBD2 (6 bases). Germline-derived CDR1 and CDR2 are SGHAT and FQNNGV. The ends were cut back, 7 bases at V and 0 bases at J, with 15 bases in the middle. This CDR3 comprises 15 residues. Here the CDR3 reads CASKSGTHNQETQYF. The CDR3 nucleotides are TGTGCCAGCAAGTCCGGGACTCACAACCAAGAGACCCAGTACTTC.

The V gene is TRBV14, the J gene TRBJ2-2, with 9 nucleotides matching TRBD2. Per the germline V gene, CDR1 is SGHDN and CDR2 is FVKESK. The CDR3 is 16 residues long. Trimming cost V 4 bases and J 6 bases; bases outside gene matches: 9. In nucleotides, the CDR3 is TGTGCCAGCAGCCCCCTGGCGGGAGGGCTATCCGGGGAGCTGTTTTTT. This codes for CASSPLAGGLSGELFF.